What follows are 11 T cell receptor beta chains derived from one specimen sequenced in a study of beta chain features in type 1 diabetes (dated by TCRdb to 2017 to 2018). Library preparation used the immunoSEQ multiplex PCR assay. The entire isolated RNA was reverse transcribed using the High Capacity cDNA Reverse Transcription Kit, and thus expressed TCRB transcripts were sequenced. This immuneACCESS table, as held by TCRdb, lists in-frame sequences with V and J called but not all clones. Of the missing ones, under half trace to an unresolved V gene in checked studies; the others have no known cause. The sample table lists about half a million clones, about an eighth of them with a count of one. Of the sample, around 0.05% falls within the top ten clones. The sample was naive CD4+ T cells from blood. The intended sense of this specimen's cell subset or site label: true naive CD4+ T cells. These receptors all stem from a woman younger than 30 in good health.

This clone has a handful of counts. The CDR3: CASSSETFTGELFF. The CDR3, as DNA: TGCGCCAGCAGCTCCGAGACGTTCACCGGGGAGCTGTTTTTT. The chain links TRBV5-1 to TRBJ2-2; D is undetermined. CDR3 size: 14 residues. The germline V gene encodes CDR1 SGHRS and CDR2 YFSETQ. V was clipped by 3 bases and J by 4 bases, with 10 bases between them. The variable domain in full, with the rest retrieved from reference TRBV5-1 and TRBJ2-2, is KAGVTQTPRYLIKTRGQQVTLSCSPISGHRSVSWYQQTPGQGLQFLFEYFSETQRNKGNFPGRFSGRQFSNSRSEMNVSTLELGDSALYLCASSSETFTGELFFGEGSRLTVL.

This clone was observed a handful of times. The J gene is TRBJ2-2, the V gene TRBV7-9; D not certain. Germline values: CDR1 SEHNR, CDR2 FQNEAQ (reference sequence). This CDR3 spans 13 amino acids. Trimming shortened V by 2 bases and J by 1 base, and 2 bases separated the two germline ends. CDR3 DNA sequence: TGTGCCAGCAGCTTAAAGAACACCGGGGAGCTGTTTTTT. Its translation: CASSLKNTGELFF.

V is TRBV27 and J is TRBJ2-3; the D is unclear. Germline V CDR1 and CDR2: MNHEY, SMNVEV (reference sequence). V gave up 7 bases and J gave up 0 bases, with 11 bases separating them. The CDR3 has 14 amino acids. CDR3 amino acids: CASTLAVSTDTQYF. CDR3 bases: TGTGCCAGCACTCTGGCCGTGAGCACAGATACGCAGTATTTT.

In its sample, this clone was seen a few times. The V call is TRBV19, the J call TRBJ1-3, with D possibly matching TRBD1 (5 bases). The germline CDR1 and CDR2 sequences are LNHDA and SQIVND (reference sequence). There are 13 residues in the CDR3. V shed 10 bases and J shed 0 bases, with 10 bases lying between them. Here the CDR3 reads CATVTGSGNTIYF. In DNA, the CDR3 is TGTGCCACTGTAACAGGCTCTGGAAACACCATATATTTT.

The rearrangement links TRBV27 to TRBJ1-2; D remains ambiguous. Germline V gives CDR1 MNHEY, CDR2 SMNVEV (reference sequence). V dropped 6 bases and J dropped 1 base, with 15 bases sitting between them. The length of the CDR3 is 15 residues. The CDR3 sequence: CASSSHLGNNYGYTF. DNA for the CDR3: TGTGCCAGCAGCTCCCACCTCGGGAATAACTATGGCTACACCTTC.

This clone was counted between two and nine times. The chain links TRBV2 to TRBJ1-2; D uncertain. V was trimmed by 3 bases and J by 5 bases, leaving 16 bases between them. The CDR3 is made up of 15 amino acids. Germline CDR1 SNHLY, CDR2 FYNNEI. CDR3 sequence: CASSESPLSAYGYTF. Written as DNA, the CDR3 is TGTGCCAGCAGTGAGAGTCCTCTGAGTGCGTATGGCTACACCTTC.

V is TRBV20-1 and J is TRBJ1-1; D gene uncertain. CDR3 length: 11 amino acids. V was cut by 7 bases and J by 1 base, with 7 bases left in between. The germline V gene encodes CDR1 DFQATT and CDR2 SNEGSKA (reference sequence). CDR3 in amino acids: CSERKNTEAFF. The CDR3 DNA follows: TGCAGTGAACGGAAGAACACTGAAGCTTTCTTT.

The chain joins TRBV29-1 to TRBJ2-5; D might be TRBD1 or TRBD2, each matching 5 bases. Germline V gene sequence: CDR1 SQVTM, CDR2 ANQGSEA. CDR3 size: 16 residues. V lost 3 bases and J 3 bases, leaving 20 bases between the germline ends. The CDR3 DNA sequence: TGCAGCGTTGAGAGGGACCTTAGTATTGTTAAAGAGACCCAGTACTTC. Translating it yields CSVERDLSIVKETQYF.

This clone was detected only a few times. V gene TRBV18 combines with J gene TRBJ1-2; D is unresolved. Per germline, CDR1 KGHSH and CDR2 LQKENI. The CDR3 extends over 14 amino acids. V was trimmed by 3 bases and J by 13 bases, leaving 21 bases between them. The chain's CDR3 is CASSPLPRVSDGTF. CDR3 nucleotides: TGTGCCAGCTCACCGCTCCCGAGGGTGTCAGATGGCACCTTC.

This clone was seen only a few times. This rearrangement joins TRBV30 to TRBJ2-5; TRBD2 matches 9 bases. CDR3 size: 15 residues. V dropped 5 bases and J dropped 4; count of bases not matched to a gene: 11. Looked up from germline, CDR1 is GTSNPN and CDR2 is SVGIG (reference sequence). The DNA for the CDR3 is TGTGCCTGGGCGGAACGATTAGCGGGAGTAGAGACCCAGTACTTC. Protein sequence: CAWAERLAGVETQYF.

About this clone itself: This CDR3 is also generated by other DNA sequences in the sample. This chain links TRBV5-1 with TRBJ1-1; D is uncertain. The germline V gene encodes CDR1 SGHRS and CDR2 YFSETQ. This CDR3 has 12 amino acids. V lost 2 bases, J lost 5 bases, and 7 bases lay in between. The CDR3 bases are TGCGCCAGCAGCTTTGAAGGGACTGAAGCTTTCTTT. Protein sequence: CASSFEGTEAFF.